This T cell receptor beta chain was retrieved from a study of T cells in Graves' hyperthyroidism and ophthalmopathy (dated by TCRdb to about 2019). A note on the overall study: Peripheral blood was sampled at the time of initial diagnosis, prior to any treatment. In roughly six Graves' hyperthyroidism patients, the study also compared T-cell repertoires from thyroid tissue with T-cell repertoires from blood. The paper describes TCR Vbeta CDR3 sequencing of fewer than 150 peripheral blood samples, made up of 43 ophthalmopathy patients, 70 to 75 hyperthyroidism patients and about 17 progressor patients. For training and testing, the roughly 97 patients in the discovery cohort were randomly divided in a 7:3 ratio. To identify distinguishing TCR V-J signatures, a discovery cohort of 90 to 100 patients was used, comprising 40 to 45 with Graves' ophthalmopathy and around 60 with stable Graves' hyperthyroidism. Prospective prediction of ophthalmopathy was tested in an independent validation cohort of about 19 hyperthyroidism patients and roughly 16 patients who later progressed to ophthalmopathy. Following sampling, methimazole starting at 30 mg daily was given to hyperthyroidism patients, and high-dose intravenous methylprednisolone was given to ophthalmopathy patients. What the authors observed across the whole study: A model built on a 13 V-J signature distinguished ophthalmopathy from stable hyperthyroidism, reaching 87.88% sensitivity and about 81% specificity in cross-validation and 80%/75% in testing. No statistical method was used to fix the sample size in advance, and group allocation was not hidden from the investigators. In validation, the model predicted progression to ophthalmopathy with over 60% sensitivity and about 73% specificity, a median of approximately 6.5 months before onset. Most expanded thyroid clonotypes (frequency above 0.001) were also found in blood, which suggests that blood repertoires may mirror thyroid immune responses.

The TCR beta CDR3 regions were amplified from the RNA transcripts. The TCR CDR3 was subjected to a first round of RT-PCR using the HTBI primer set and the Qiagen OneStep RT-PCR kit. Libraries were constructed in a second round of multiplex PCR, after which size selection and purification were performed. The libraries were sequenced on an Illumina HiSeq2000 using paired-end 100 bp reads. In the original analysis: SOAPnuke was used to process the raw data, throwing out any read that contained adapters or uncalled bases, had a mean Phred below 15, or lacked an exact constant-primer or identifier match. High-quality paired reads were merged with COPE v1.2.5, and unique nucleotide sequences were defined as clonotypes. MiTCR v1.1 was used to align the clonotypes against IMGT TRBV, TRBD and TRBJ reference segments. Analysis was restricted to V-J combinations with a frequency above 0.0001, which covered just over 98% of repertoires. A TCS score was defined as the ratio of F50 (clonal expansion) to E x V (chaos), with BLOSUM62-based TCRdist applied between CDR3 peptides within each V-J. Welch's t-statistics and random forest reduced around 550 V-J features to 10 to 15, which were used in a naive Bayes classifier (R e1071). Using fastp at Q25 and MiXCR, TCRdb reprocessed the public reads and kept productive beta chains. Here each entry gathers all rows of one CDR3 protein and keeps the most common genes and DNA. These V and J calls originate from TCRdb's pipeline instead of the authors' own analysis. The sample table contains 370,000 or so distinct CDR3 sequences; only one count was recorded for about 13% of them. Less than 25% of the sample rests with the top ten.

The hyperthyroidism patients were between 18 and 65 years old and newly diagnosed, with a disease duration of less than 2 months. Patients with uncontrolled infections, other autoimmune diseases, pregnancy or lactation were excluded. Clinical symptoms, serum thyroxine and TRAb, thyroid ultrasound, and orbital computed tomography formed the basis for the diagnoses. Blood from progressor patients was collected at the time of first diagnosis with hyperthyroidism, before any ophthalmopathy symptoms had appeared. PBMCs were isolated from approximately 10 ml of fresh peripheral blood by Ficoll-Paque density gradient centrifugation. Progressor patients were initially diagnosed with Graves' hyperthyroidism and developed ophthalmopathy during follow-up. Total RNA was extracted using Trizol reagent, and RNA quality was assessed on an Agilent 2100 Bioanalyzer. V is shortened by 1 base, J by 5 bases, and the region joining them spans 9 bases. The CDR3 has 14 amino acids, counting the end cysteine and phenylalanine. Solely the CDR3 DNA is kept, with 42 bases framed from the first base. According to the germline V gene, CDR1 reads LGHNT and CDR2 reads FRNRAP.

The sample holds many counts of this clonotype. Which antigen it targets is not known. No much larger clonotype is one base removed from it; base qualities were not supplied. Rearrangement joined TRBV12-5 to TRBJ1-5; no D segment can be confidently identified. The clonotype originates from a man aged 25 to 40 with Graves' hyperthyroidism that later progressed to Graves' ophthalmopathy. The sequencing sample was made of blood. Here the CDR3 is given as CASGLGQAHQPQHF. The nucleotide sequence is given as TGTGCTAGTGGTTTGGGGCAGGCTCATCAGCCCCAGCATTTT.